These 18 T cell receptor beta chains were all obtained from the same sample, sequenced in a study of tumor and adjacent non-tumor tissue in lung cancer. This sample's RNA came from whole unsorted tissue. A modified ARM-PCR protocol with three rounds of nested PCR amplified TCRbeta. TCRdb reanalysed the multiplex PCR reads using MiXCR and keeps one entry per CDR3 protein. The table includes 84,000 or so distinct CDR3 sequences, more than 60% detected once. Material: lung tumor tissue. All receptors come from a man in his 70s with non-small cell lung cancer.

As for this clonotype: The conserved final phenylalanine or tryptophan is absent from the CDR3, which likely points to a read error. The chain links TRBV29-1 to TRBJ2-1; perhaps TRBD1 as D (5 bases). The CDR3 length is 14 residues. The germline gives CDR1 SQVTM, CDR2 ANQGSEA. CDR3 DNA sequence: TGCAGCGTTCCTACCGACAGCTCCTACAGTGAGCAGTTCTAC. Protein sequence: CSVPTDSSYSEQFY.

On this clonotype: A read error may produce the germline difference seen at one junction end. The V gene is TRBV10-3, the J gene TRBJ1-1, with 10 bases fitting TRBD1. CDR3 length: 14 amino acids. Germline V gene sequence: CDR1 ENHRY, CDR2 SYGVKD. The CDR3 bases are TGTGCAATCAGTAAGGACAGGGGGTATATTGAAGCTTTCTTT. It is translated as CAISKDRGYIEAFF.

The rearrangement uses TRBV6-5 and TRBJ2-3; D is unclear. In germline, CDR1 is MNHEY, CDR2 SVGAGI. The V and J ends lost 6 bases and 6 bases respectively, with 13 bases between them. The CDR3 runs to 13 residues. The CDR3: CASRSHSIDTQYF. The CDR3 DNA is TGTGCCAGCAGGTCTCACAGCATTGATACGCAGTATTTT.

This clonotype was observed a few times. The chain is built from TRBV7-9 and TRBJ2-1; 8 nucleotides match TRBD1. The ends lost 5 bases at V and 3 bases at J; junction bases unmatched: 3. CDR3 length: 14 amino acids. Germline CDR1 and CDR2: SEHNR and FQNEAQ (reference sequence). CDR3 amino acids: CASSGQGGYNEQFF. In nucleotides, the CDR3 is TGTGCCAGCAGCGGACAGGGAGGCTACAATGAGCAGTTCTTC.

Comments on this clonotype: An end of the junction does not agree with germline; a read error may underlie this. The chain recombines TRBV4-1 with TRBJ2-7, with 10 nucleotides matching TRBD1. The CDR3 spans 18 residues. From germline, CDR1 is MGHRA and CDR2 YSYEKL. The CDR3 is CDSSQGAPRTGGSYEQYF. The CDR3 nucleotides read TGCGACAGCAGCCAAGGCGCCCCAAGGACAGGGGGCTCCTACGAGCAGTACTTC.

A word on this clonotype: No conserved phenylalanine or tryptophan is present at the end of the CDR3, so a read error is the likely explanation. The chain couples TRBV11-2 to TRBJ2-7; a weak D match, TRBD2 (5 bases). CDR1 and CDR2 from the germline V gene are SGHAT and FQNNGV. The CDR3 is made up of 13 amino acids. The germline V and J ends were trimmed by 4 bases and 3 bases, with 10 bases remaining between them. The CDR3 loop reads CASSSRGIYEQYS. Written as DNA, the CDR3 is TGTGCCAGCAGCTCCCGAGGGATCTACGAGCAGTACTCC.

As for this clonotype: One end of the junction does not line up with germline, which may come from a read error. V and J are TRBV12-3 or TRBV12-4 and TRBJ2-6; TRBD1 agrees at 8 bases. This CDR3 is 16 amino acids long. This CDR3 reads CASSTQGAQGANVLTF. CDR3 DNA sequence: TGTGCCAGCAGTACTCAGGGGGCGCAAGGGGCCAACGTCCTGACATTC.

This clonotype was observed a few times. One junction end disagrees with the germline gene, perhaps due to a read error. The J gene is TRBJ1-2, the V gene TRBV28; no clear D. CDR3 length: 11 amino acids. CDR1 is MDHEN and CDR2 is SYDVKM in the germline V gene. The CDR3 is CVSSFVYGYTF. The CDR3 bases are TGTGTCAGCAGTTTTGTCTATGGCTACACCTTC.

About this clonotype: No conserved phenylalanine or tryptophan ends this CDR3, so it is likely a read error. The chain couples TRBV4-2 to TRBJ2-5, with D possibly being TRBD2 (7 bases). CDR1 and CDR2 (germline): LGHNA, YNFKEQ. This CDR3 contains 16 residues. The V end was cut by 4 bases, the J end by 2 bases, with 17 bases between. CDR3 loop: CASSRGPGGGQETQYY. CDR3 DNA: TGTGCCAGCAGCCGGGGCCCGGGGGGCGGACAAGAGACCCAGTACTAC.

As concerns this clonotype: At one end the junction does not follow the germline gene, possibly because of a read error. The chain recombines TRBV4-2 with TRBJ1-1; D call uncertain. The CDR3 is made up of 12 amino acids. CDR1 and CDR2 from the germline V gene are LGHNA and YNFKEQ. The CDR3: CASGQDHIIAFF. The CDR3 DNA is TGTGCCAGCGGCCAAGATCATATCATAGCTTTCTTT.

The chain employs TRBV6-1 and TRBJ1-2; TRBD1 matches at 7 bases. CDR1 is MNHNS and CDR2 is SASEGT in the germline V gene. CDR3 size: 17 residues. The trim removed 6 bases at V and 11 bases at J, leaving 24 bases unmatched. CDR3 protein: CASSIRTGQSRGYGYTF. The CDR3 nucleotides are TGTGCCAGCAGCATTAGGACAGGACAAAGTAGAGGCTACGGATACACCTTC.

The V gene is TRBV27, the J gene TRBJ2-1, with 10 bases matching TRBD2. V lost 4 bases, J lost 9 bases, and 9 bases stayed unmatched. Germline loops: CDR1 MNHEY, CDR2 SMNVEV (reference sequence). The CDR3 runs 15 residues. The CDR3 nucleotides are TGTGCCAGCAGTTACAGTAGCGGGAGGCCTTGTGAGCAGTTCTTC. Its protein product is CASSYSSGRPCEQFF.

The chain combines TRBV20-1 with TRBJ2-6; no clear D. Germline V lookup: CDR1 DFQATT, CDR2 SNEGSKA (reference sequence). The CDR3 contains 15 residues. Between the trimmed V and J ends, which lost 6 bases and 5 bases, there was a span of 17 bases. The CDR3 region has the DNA TGCAGTGCCACGGATAGGCAGTCTAGGGCCAACGTCCTGACTTTC. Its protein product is CSATDRQSRANVLTF.

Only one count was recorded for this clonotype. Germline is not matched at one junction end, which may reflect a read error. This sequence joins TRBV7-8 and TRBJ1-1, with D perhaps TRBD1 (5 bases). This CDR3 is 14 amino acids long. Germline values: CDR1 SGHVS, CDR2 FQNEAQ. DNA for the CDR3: TGTGCCAGCAGCCCCGGGACGATGAACAGTGAAGCTTTCTTT. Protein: CASSPGTMNSEAFF.

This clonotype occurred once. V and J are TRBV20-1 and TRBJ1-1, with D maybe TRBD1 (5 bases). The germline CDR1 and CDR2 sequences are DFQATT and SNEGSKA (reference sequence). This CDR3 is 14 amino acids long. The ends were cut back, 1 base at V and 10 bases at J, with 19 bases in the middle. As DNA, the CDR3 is TGCAGTGCTAGAGTCCCCTTGACAGCCTTCTCAGCTTTCTTT. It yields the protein CSARVPLTAFSAFF.

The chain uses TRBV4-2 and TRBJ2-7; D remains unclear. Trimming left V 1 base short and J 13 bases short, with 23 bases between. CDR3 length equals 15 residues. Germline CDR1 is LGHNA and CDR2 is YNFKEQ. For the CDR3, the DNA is TGTGCCAGCAGCCAAGTGTCTATCGGACCCTACGAGCGATACTTC. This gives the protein CASSQVSIGPYERYF.

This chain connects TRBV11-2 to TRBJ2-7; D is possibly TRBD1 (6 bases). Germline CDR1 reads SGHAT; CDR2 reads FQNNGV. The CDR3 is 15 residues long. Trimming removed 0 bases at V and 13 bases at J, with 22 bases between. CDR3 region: CASSLDLAGGSGQYF. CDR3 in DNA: TGTGCCAGCAGCTTAGATTTAGCTGGGGGCTCCGGTCAATACTTC.

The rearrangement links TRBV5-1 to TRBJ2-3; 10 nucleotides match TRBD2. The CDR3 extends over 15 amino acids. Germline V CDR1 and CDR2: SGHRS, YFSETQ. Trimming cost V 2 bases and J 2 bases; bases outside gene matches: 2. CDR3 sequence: CASSFGLAVTDTQYF. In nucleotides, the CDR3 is TGCGCCAGCAGCTTCGGACTAGCGGTCACAGATACGCAGTATTTT.